Below are 30 T cell receptor beta chains sequenced from a single sample in a study of PD-L1 blockade in urothelial cancer. Clones were read by immunoSEQ multiplex PCR, and TCRdb kept only the in-frame ones, dropping some. Here the sample spans more than 75,000 clones, 90% being singletons. The sample here was PBMCs, taken around atezolizumab (anti-PD-L1) treatment. Receptors were obtained from a man in his fifties or sixties with urothelial cancer.

The chain recombines TRBV11-2 with TRBJ2-3; tentatively, D is TRBD2 (5 bases). The CDR3 has 15 amino acids. Germline CDR1 and CDR2: SGHAT and FQNNGV. The V end was cut by 0 bases, the J end by 0 bases, with 7 bases between. CDR3 in amino acids: CASSLDRTSTDTQYF. CDR3 in DNA: TGTGCCAGCAGCTTAGATAGGACTAGCACAGATACGCAGTATTTT. The variable domain in full, completed from reference TRBV11-2 and TRBJ2-3, reads EAGVAQSPRYKIIEKRQSVAFWCNPISGHATLYWYQQILGQGPKLLIQFQNNGVVDDSQLPKDRFSAERLKGVDSTLKIQPAKLEDSAVYLCASSLDRTSTDTQYFGPGTRLTVL.

The rearrangement joins TRBV7-2 to TRBJ2-3, with TRBD2 as a possible D gene (6 bases). The CDR3 sequence is 13 residues long. Germline values: CDR1 SGHTA, CDR2 FQGNSA. V shed 3 bases and J shed 4 bases, with 8 bases lying between them. The CDR3, as DNA: TGTGCCAGCAGCTTGGAGGGTCCAGATACGCAGTATTTT. Translated: CASSLEGPDTQYF. The variable domain in full, completed from reference TRBV7-2 and TRBJ2-3, reads GAGVSQSPSNKVTEKGKDVELRCDPISGHTALYWYRQSLGQGLEFLIYFQGNSAPDKSGLPSDRFSAERTGGSVSTLTIQRTQQEDSAVYLCASSLEGPDTQYFGPGTRLTVL.

The count of this clone is one. The junction shows a germline mismatch at one end, possibly a read error. The chain links TRBV23-1 to TRBJ2-4; possible D gene TRBD2, 6 bases. TRBV23-1 is treated as an ORF (open reading frame) with a function not yet certain. This CDR3 region has 15 residues. The CDR3 region has the DNA TGTAATCGGAAACGGGGGAGAGTAGCCAAAAACATTCAGTACTTC. Translated, it gives CNRKRGRVAKNIQYF.

The genes are TRBV9 and TRBJ1-1; D uncertain. This CDR3 contains 16 residues. Germline lookup yields CDR1 SGDLS and CDR2 YYNGEE. Trimming removed 0 bases at V and 4 bases at J, with 16 bases between. The CDR3 is CASSVGPGELGTEAFF. In DNA, the CDR3 is TGTGCCAGCAGCGTAGGCCCCGGGGAGCTGGGCACTGAAGCTTTCTTT.

The rearrangement uses TRBV6-6 and TRBJ1-5, with 9 positions matching TRBD1. This CDR3 contains 15 residues. Germline-derived CDR1 and CDR2 are MNHNY and SVGAGI (reference sequence). Losses at the gene ends were 1 base for V and 6 bases for J; bases not matched to a gene: 4. CDR3 in DNA: TGTGCCAGCAGTTACTTTACAGGGGGCGGTCAGCCCCAGCATTTT. Translation gives CASSYFTGGGQPQHF.

In its sample, this clone was seen a few times. This sequence joins TRBV19 and TRBJ1-1; 9 bases line up with TRBD1. The germline gives CDR1 LNHDA, CDR2 SQIVND (reference sequence). The CDR3 sequence is 13 residues long. Germline trimming cut 5 bases from V and 5 bases from J; bases unmatched to any gene: 3. CDR3 in DNA: TGTGCCAGTAGTTTGGGACAGGGTACTGAAGCTTTCTTT. Residues: CASSLGQGTEAFF.

The chain joins TRBV16 to TRBJ2-3; 8 positions agree with TRBD1. The germline CDR1 and CDR2 sequences are KGHSY and FQNENV. The trim removed 2 bases at V and 12 bases at J, leaving 4 bases unmatched. The CDR3 totals 12 residues. CDR3 region: CASSQPDRAQYF. The CDR3 coding sequence is TGTGCCAGCAGCCAACCGGACAGGGCTCAGTATTTT.

The V gene is TRBV10-1, the J gene TRBJ2-7, with 9 bases matching TRBD2. V was pared by 10 bases and J by 4 bases, with 17 bases of the junction left unmatched. This CDR3 contains 16 residues. Germline CDR1 WNHNN, CDR2 SYGVQD (reference sequence). Here the CDR3 reads CATSEVVAGGQYEQYF. The CDR3, as DNA: TGCGCCACCTCGGAGGTCGTTGCGGGAGGGCAGTACGAGCAGTACTTC.

This clone appeared a few times. The V and J genes are TRBV5-1 and TRBJ1-5; D unclear. The V and J ends lost 0 bases and 5 bases respectively, with 3 bases between them. This CDR3 has 12 residues. The germline gives CDR1 SGHRS, CDR2 YFSETQ. The CDR3 sequence is CASSLGDQPQHF. For the CDR3, the DNA is TGCGCCAGCAGCTTGGGCGATCAGCCCCAGCATTTT.

The V call is TRBV5-1, the J call TRBJ2-5; 8 bases are a match to TRBD2. With V trimmed by 2 bases and J by 4 bases, 16 bases remained unmatched. The CDR3 is made up of 18 amino acids. Per the germline V gene, CDR1 is SGHRS and CDR2 is YFSETQ. The CDR3 region is CASSFGGISGSGAETQYF. The CDR3 DNA reads TGCGCCAGCAGCTTCGGGGGGATCAGCGGGAGTGGGGCAGAGACCCAGTACTTC. Drawing the rest from reference TRBV5-1 and TRBJ2-5, the complete variable domain is KAGVTQTPRYLIKTRGQQVTLSCSPISGHRSVSWYQQTPGQGLQFLFEYFSETQRNKGNFPGRFSGRQFSNSRSEMNVSTLELGDSALYLCASSFGGISGSGAETQYFGPGTRLLVL.

The chain couples TRBV4-3 to TRBJ1-1; weak D call: TRBD1 (6 bases). The CDR3 loop spans 15 amino acids. Germline V lookup: CDR1 LGHNA, CDR2 YSLEER. With 0 bases removed from V and 5 bases from J, the gap between germline ends came to 13 bases. As DNA, the CDR3 is TGCGCCAGCAGCCAAGATAACAGGGTGGGGACTGAAGCTTTCTTT. Its protein product is CASSQDNRVGTEAFF.

This clone was recorded once. The chain links TRBV7-3 to TRBJ1-1; D gene ambiguous. CDR1 and CDR2 (germline): SGHTA, FQGTGA. The CDR3 spans 14 residues. V was trimmed by 2 bases and J by 1 base, leaving 8 bases between them. The chain's CDR3 is CASSLSPGNTEAFF. The CDR3, as DNA: TGTGCCAGCAGCTTATCGCCGGGGAACACTGAAGCTTTCTTT.

The chain recombines TRBV5-4 with TRBJ2-2, with TRBD1 identical over 8 bases. Germline CDR1 SGHNT, CDR2 YYREEE (reference sequence). The CDR3 is made up of 16 amino acids. J lost 1 base, V lost 4 bases, and 6 bases had no gene match. CDR3 amino acids: CASSTGQERNTGELFF. CDR3 coding DNA: TGTGCCAGCAGCACGGGACAGGAGAGGAACACCGGGGAGCTGTTTTTT.

The chain is built from TRBV15 and TRBJ2-7, with D maybe TRBD1 (5 bases). The CDR3 is made up of 14 amino acids. Germline loops: CDR1 LNHNV, CDR2 YYDKDF (reference sequence). The V and J ends lost 0 bases and 3 bases respectively, with 9 bases between them. The CDR3 region has the DNA TGTGCCACCAGCAGAGAAGGGGTGGACTACGAGCAGTACTTC. Its translation is CATSREGVDYEQYF.

The rearrangement joins TRBV29-1 to TRBJ2-3; 14 bases map to TRBD2. This CDR3 is 15 amino acids long. V shed 7 bases, J shed 5 bases, and the junction held 8 bases outside the gene matches. The germline V gene encodes CDR1 SQVTM and CDR2 ANQGSEA. The CDR3 is CSASTSGGAGDTQYF. In DNA, the CDR3 is TGCAGCGCCTCGACTAGCGGGGGGGCTGGAGATACGCAGTATTTT.

This clone was recorded once. The genes are TRBV6-6 and TRBJ2-3; 12 bases are shared with TRBD2. Germline assignment: CDR1 MNHNY and CDR2 SVGAGI (reference sequence). This CDR3 has 16 residues. V lost 6 bases, J lost 4 bases, and 8 bases stayed unmatched. The CDR3 DNA sequence: TGTGCCAGCAGGGTCCTAGCGGGGGGGGAACCAGATACGCAGTATTTT. Translation: CASRVLAGGEPDTQYF.

J is TRBJ1-5 and V is TRBV29-1; 8 nucleotides align to TRBD1. Unmatched junction bases numbered 11, after V lost 5 bases and J lost 8 bases. From germline, CDR1 is SQVTM and CDR2 ANQGSEA. The CDR3 extends over 14 amino acids. CDR3 DNA sequence: TGCAGCGTTCGTCAGGGGGCAAGAGGGGAGCCCCAGCATTTT. This codes for CSVRQGARGEPQHF.

The DNA for the CDR3 is TGTGCCAGCAGCGAACAGGGGGCTATGGAGCCCCAGCATTTT. Translation gives CASSEQGAMEPQHF. This chain uses TRBV9 with TRBJ1-5, with 9 bases identical to TRBD1. The V and J ends lost 3 bases and 8 bases, in that order; junction bases with no gene match: 6. This CDR3 comprises 14 residues. The germline CDR1 and CDR2 sequences are SGDLS and YYNGEE. Drawing the rest from reference TRBV9 and TRBJ1-5, the complete variable domain is DSGVTQTPKHLITATGQRVTLRCSPRSGDLSVYWYQQSLDQGLQFLIQYYNGEERAKGNILERFSAQQFPDLHSELNLSSLELGDSALYFCASSEQGAMEPQHFGDGTRLSIL.

V usage is TRBV4-2 and J usage is TRBJ2-3; perhaps TRBD2 as D (5 bases). Trimming cost V 2 bases and J 0 bases, with 15 bases left between them. The CDR3 has 17 amino acids. CDR1 and CDR2 (germline): LGHNA, YNFKEQ. The CDR3 reads CASSQRGISPSTDTQYF. In DNA, the CDR3 is TGTGCCAGCAGCCAAAGAGGGATTTCTCCTAGCACAGATACGCAGTATTTT.

This chain uses TRBV13 with TRBJ2-2, with D tentatively TRBD2 (6 bases). The V gene's germline CDR1 is PRHDT and CDR2 FYEKMQ (reference sequence). The CDR3 contains 15 residues. V dropped 5 bases and J dropped 2 bases, with 12 bases sitting between them. The CDR3 bases are TGTGCCAGCAGCCTTACCGGGACTAACACCGGGGAGCTGTTTTTT. It is translated as CASSLTGTNTGELFF.

This chain links TRBV18 with TRBJ2-1; perhaps TRBD2 as D (6 bases). Germline V gene data show CDR1 as KGHSH and CDR2 as LQKENI. The CDR3 is made up of 17 amino acids. Trimming cost V 6 bases and J 4 bases, with 22 bases left between them. The CDR3: CASSRSIGASAYNEQFF. The CDR3 nucleotides read TGTGCCAGCTCGCGATCTATCGGGGCTAGCGCATACAATGAGCAGTTCTTC.

The gene calls are TRBV30 and TRBJ1-2; a weak D match, TRBD1 (5 bases). This CDR3 region has 13 residues. Germline CDR1 is GTSNPN and CDR2 is SVGIG (reference sequence). Deletions cut 3 bases from V and 7 bases from J, with 15 bases between. The CDR3 sequence: CAWSLDRQSGYTF. The CDR3 DNA sequence: TGTGCCTGGAGCCTCGACAGACAATCTGGCTACACCTTC.

The V gene is TRBV11-2, the J gene TRBJ1-2; no clear D gene. V shed 5 bases and J shed 4 bases, with 8 bases lying between them. The germline CDR1 and CDR2 sequences are SGHAT and FQNNGV. CDR3 size: 12 residues. The CDR3 is CASSPSSYGYTF. In nucleotides, the CDR3 is TGTGCCAGCAGCCCGTCCTCCTATGGCTACACCTTC. Complete variable domain (other parts from reference TRBV11-2 and TRBJ1-2): EAGVAQSPRYKIIEKRQSVAFWCNPISGHATLYWYQQILGQGPKLLIQFQNNGVVDDSQLPKDRFSAERLKGVDSTLKIQPAKLEDSAVYLCASSPSSYGYTFGSGTRLTVV.

The CDR3 is CASSLAVTSGNNEQFF. The CDR3 DNA reads as TGTGCCAGCAGCTTAGCCGTGACTAGCGGTAACAATGAGCAGTTCTTC. The rearrangement links TRBV7-2 to TRBJ2-1, with 9 positions matching TRBD2. This CDR3 has 16 residues. Germline values: CDR1 SGHTA, CDR2 FQGNSA. Unmatched junction bases numbered 5, after V lost 0 bases and J lost 5 bases.

This chain joins TRBV7-2 and TRBJ2-3; tentative D call: TRBD1 (6 bases). This CDR3 is built from 16 residues. Trimming left V 6 bases short and J 4 bases short, with 20 bases between. CDR1 and CDR2 from the germline V gene are SGHTA and FQGNSA. The CDR3 spells CASRSGDRLRSDTQYF. The DNA of the CDR3 is TGTGCCAGCAGAAGTGGCGACAGGCTGAGGTCAGATACGCAGTATTTT.

V and J are TRBV10-3 and TRBJ2-1, with unresolved D. CDR1 is ENHRY, CDR2 SYGVKD, per germline. The germline V and J ends were trimmed by 3 bases and 5 bases, with 8 bases remaining between them. This CDR3 is 13 amino acids long. This CDR3 reads CAISEYQNNEQFF. CDR3 nucleotides: TGTGCCATCAGTGAATACCAGAACAATGAGCAGTTCTTC.

This clone has only one observation. The CDR3 bases are TGTGCCGGGCGACTAGCGGGGGGCACCGGGGAGCTGTTTTTT. It translates to CAGRLAGGTGELFF. This rearrangement joins TRBV30 to TRBJ2-2; 13 bases align to TRBD2. Germline V CDR1 and CDR2: GTSNPN, SVGIG (reference sequence). The CDR3 is 14 residues long. The trim removed 8 bases at V and 4 bases at J, leaving 4 bases unmatched.

The V and J genes are TRBV5-1 and TRBJ2-7; TRBD2 matches 9 bases. The CDR3 totals 17 residues. Losses at the gene ends were 0 bases for V and 5 bases for J; bases not matched to a gene: 12. CDR1 and CDR2 (germline): SGHRS, YFSETQ. The DNA for the CDR3 is TGCGCCAGCAGCTTGGTTCCGTCGACAGCGGGGGGAGACGAGCAGTACTTC. This translates into CASSLVPSTAGGDEQYF.

V and J are TRBV9 and TRBJ2-2; 9 bases are a match to TRBD2. The germline V gene encodes CDR1 SGDLS and CDR2 YYNGEE. V dropped 2 bases and J dropped 6; count of bases not matched to a gene: 11. The CDR3 contains 17 residues. CDR3 coding DNA: TGTGCCAGCAGCGTCGGCGGGCGGGGGGGCCTCGCCGGGGAGCTGTTTTTT. Its protein is CASSVGGRGGLAGELFF.

This clone was recorded only once. The chain employs TRBV7-2 and TRBJ1-1; D not certain. The ends were cut back, 2 bases at V and 0 bases at J, with 7 bases in the middle. The germline V gene encodes CDR1 SGHTA and CDR2 FQGNSA. There are 14 residues in the CDR3. CDR3 nucleotides: TGTGCCAGCAGCTTAATGGCCTTGAACACTGAAGCTTTCTTT. Amino acid sequence: CASSLMALNTEAFF.